This TCR beta chain came from a study of technical replicates of blood from a few donors. The CDR3 spans 13 residues. The V end lost 6 bases, the J end lost 9 bases, and 17 bases lay between the germline ends. The germline CDR1 and CDR2 sequences are KGHSH and LQKENI. Sequenced by immunoSEQ multiplex PCR; TCRdb stores in-frame clones only, minus some. The sample lists 90,000 to 100,000 clones, about 95% seen once, with around 0.31% in the top ten. Sequencing was carried out using T cells isolated from PBMCs. The V and J genes are TRBV18 and TRBJ1-2; D unresolved. The receptor comes from a human donor in good health. Written as DNA, the CDR3 is TGTGCCAGCTCTCAAAGTGGGCAAGACCGCTACACCTTC. Its protein product is CASSQSGQDRYTF.